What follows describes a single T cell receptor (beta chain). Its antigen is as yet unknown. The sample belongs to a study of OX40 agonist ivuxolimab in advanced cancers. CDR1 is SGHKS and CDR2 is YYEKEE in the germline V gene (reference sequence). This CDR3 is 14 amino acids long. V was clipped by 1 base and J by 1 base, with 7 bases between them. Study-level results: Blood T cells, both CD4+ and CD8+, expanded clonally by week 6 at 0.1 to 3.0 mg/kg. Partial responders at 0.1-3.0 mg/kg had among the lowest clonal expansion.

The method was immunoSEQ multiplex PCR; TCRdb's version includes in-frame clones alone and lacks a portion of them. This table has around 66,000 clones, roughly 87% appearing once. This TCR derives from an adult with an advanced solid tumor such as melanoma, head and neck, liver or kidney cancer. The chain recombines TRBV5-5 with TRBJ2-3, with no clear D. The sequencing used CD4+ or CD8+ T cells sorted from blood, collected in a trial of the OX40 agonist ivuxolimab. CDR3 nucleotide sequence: TGTGCCAGCAGCTTGCAGGAACGCACAGATACGCAGTATTTT. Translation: CASSLQERTDTQYF.